A selection of T cell receptor beta chains follows, all from one sample in a study of cytomegalovirus exposure and HLA in healthy donors. The method was immunoSEQ multiplex PCR; TCRdb's version includes in-frame clones alone and lacks a portion of them. The table records 72,000 or so clones, approximately 58% of them present only once. The sample consisted of PBMCs. These receptors came from a woman between 50 and 59 years old in good health and CMV-seronegative. Each CDR3 is given with its conserved first and last residue. A row's size may be missing; if present it is once, few, many or a size class.

v_call clone_size cdr3_aa
TRBV7-8 - CASRRSVEQFF
TRBV19 - CASSIDRDSLAGGNEQYF
TRBV7-2 - CASSPPGQSSYNEQFF
TRBV5-1 - CASSLGAGVDNEQFF
TRBV30 - CAWTSGRGGGNEQFF
TRBV6-5 - CASSPTWTGEQYF
TRBV2 - CASRVRQGIGEPQHF
TRBV4-1 - CASSQDWAAMNTEAFF
TRBV12-5 - CASGLYWVGGREDQPQHF
TRBV5-1 - CASSVLGQTNEKLFF
TRBV28 - CASSFYTYEQYF
TRBV28 - CASSFLAGVSYNEQFF
TRBV30 few CAWTRGGAEDTQYF
TRBV7-9 - CASSLSVGGGEQFF
TRBV7-3 few CASSPGVGLETEAFF
TRBV7-6 many CASSRDSAQPQHF
TRBV19 - CASSYSNTDTQYF
TRBV5-6 - CASSLDLAQPQHF
TRBV5-4 - CASSGPRGSEETQYF
TRBV5-4 - CASSLQSGAPYEQYF
TRBV21-1 - CASSKALFETGDYEQYF
TRBV5-1 - CASSPATGDTEAFF
TRBV6-5 - CASTRTGTSYEQYF
TRBV18 - CASSPRETYNEQFF
TRBV6-5 - CASSYSAGYEQYF
TRBV12-5 - CASGGTVLQETQYF
TRBV2 - CASRAGTASNYGYTF
TRBV9 - CASSVGPNTEAFF
TRBV7-9 - CASSRRGAPLYEQYF
TRBV5-4 - CASRMSTGGVETQYF
TRBV25-1 - CASSEEVDLYGYTF
TRBV5-1 - CASSFSGLAGTDTQYF
TRBV30 few CAWSGDSNQPQHF
TRBV4-1 - CASSQGQGLAKNIQYF
TRBV7-2 - CASSLGDTNTYEQYF